This T cell receptor (beta chain) was obtained from a study of blood T cell repertoires in COVID-19. In the study overall: From T cells, B-cell-depleted T cells, or PBMCs came the material, which was cDNA or gDNA.

Per the original methods: It was from reference gene primer amplification that nucleated cell counts were estimated. Sequencing was performed with immunoSEQ multiplex PCR; in TCRdb, only in-frame clones are kept and a portion is missing. D and trimming come from the DNA, and the V and J calls and clone size come from that table. Of 190,000 or so clones listed, about 95% are singletons. CDR1 and CDR2 from the germline V gene are WSHSY and SAAADI. V dropped 3 bases and J dropped 6 bases, with 15 bases sitting between them. CDR3 size: 16 residues. One Seattle source followed patients from active infection through their disease course.

The origin of this receptor is a man aged 30 to 45 with COVID-19, enrolled during active disease. V usage is TRBV10-2 and J usage is TRBJ1-6; possible D gene TRBD1, 6 bases. Material: peripheral blood. DNA of the CDR3: TGCGCCAGCAGTGATCCTACAGGGTATAGTAATTCACCCCTCCACTTT. This translates into CASSDPTGYSNSPLHF.